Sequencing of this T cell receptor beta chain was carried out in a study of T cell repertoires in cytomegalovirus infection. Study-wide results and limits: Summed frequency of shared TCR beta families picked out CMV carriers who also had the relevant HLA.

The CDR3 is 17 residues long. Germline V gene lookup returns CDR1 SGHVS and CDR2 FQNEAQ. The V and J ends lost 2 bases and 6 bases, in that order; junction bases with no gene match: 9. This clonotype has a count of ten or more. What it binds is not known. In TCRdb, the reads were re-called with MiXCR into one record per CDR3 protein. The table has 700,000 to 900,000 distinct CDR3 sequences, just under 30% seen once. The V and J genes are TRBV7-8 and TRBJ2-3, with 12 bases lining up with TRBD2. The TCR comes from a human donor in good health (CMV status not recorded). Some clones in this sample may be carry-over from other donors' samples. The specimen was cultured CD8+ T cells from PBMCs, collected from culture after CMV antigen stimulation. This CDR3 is CASSLRTSGELRDTQYF. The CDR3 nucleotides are TGTGCCAGCAGCTTAAGGACTAGCGGGGAGCTCAGGGATACGCAGTATTTT.